There are many counts of the clone carrying this T cell receptor (beta chain). Its antigen remains unidentified. This sample was included in a study of T cell repertoires in cytomegalovirus infection. Across the whole study: Evidence of both CMV infection and a matching HLA type came from public TCR beta signatures. Notes on the study in general: Of the TCR beta families, the public ones yielded a cumulative frequency that identified carriers of CMV plus the relevant HLA.

V was shortened by 3 bases and J by 2 bases, with 12 bases between the two germline ends. CDR3 length: 15 residues. Germline V gene lookup returns CDR1 SGHVS and CDR2 FQNEAQ. One entry per CDR3 protein, called by TCRdb with MiXCR from the reads. The data show some 240,000 distinct CDR3 sequences, over 15% seen once. The receptor's source is a human donor in good health (CMV status not recorded). Some clones in this sample may be carry-over from other donors' samples. This sequence joins TRBV7-8 and TRBJ2-3, with D possibly being TRBD2 (7 bases). Material: CD8+ T cells from PBMCs. CDR3 DNA: TGTGCCAGCAGCTTCATCGGGGGGCCCACAGATACGCAGTATTTT. Protein product: CASSFIGGPTDTQYF.